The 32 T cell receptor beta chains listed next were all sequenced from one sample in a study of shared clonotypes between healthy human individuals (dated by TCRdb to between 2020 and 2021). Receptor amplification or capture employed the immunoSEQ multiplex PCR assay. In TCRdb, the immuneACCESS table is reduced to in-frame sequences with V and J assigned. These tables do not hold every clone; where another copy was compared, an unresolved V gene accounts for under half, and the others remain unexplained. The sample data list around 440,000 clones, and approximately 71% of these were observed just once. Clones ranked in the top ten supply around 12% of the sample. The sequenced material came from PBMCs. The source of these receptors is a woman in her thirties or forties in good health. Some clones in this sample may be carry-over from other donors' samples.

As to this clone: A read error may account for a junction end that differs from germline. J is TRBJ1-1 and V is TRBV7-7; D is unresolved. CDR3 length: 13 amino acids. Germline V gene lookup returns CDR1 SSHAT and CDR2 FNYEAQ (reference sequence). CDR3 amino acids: CASSLNLDTEAFF. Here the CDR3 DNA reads TGTGCTAGCAGCTTAAATCTCGATACTGAAGCTTTCTTT.

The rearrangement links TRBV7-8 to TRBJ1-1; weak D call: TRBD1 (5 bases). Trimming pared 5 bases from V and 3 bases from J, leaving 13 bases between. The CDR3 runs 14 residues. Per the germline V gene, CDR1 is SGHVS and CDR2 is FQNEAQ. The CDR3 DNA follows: TGTGCCAGCAGCAGTACTTGGGGGGACACTGAAGCTTTCTTT. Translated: CASSSTWGDTEAFF.

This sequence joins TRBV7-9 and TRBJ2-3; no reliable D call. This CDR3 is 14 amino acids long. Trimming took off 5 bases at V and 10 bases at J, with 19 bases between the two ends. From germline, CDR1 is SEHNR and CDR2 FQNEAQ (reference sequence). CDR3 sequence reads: CASSLDVLLVSQYF. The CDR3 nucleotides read TGTGCCAGCAGCCTGGACGTGTTGTTGGTATCGCAGTATTTT. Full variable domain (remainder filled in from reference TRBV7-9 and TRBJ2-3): DTGVSQNPRHKITKRGQNVTFRCDPISEHNRLYWYRQTLGQGPEFLTYFQNEAQLEKSRLLSDRFSAERPKGSFSTLEIQRTEQGDSAMYLCASSLDVLLVSQYFGPGTRLTVL.

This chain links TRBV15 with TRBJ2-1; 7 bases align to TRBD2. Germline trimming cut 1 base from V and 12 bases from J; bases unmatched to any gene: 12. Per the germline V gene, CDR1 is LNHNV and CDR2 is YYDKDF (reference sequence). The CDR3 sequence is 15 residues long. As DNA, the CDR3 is TGTGCCACCAGCAGAGGAACTAGCGATCACTGGGCGCAGTTCTTC. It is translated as CATSRGTSDHWAQFF.

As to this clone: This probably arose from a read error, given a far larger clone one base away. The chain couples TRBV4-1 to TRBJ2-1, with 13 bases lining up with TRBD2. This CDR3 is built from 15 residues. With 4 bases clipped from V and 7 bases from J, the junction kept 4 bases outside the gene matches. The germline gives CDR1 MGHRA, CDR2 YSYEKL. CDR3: CASSPGLAGKNEQFF. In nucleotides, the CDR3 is TGCGCCAGCAGCCCGGGACTAGCGGGAAAGAATGAGCAGTTCTTC.

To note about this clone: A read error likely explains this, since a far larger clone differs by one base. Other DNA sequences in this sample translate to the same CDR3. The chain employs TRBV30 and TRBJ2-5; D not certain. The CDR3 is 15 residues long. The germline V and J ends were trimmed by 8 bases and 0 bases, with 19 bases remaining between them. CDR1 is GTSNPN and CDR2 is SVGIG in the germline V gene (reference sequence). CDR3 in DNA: TGTGCCCAAAATACAAGTCGACTGAACCAAGAGACCCAGTACTTC. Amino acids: CAQNTSRLNQETQYF.

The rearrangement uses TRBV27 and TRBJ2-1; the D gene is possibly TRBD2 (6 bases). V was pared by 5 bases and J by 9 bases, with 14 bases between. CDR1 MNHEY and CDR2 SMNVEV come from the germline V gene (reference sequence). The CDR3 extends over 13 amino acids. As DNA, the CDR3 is TGTGCCAGCAGTCCGCGGGGTCGCGGTGAGCAGTTCTTC. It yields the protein CASSPRGRGEQFF.

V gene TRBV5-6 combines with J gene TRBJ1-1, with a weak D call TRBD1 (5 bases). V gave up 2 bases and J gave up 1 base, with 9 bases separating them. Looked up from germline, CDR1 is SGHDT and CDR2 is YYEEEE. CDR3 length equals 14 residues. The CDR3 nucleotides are TGTGCCAGCAGCTTATGGACACCGAACACTGAAGCTTTCTTT. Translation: CASSLWTPNTEAFF.

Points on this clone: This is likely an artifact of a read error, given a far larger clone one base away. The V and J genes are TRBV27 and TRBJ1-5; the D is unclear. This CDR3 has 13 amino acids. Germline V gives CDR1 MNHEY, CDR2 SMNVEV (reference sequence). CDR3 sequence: CASSVRWNQPRHF. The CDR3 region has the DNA TGTGCCAGCAGCGTGCGTTGGAATCAGCCCCGGCATTTT.

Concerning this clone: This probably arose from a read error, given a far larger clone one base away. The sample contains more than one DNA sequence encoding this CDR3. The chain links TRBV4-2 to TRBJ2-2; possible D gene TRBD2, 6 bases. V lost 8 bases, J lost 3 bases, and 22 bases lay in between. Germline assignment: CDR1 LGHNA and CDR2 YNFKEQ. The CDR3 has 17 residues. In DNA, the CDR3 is TGTGCCAGCCAGCCAACCGGGAGAGGGGATTACACCGGGGAGCTGTTTTTT. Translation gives CASQPTGRGDYTGELFF.

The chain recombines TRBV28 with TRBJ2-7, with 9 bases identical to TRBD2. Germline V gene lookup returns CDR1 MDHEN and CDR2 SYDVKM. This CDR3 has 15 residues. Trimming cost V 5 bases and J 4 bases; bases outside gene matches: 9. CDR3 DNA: TGTGCCAGCAGTCCCTCTAGCGGGACTCCTTACGAGCAGTACTTC. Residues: CASSPSSGTPYEQYF.

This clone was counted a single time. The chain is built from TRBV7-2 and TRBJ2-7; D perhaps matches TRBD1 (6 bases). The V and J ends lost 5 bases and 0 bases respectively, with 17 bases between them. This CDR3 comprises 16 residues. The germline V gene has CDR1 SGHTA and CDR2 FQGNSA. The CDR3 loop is CASSGRPGTRSYEQYF. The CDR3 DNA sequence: TGTGCCAGCAGCGGCCGCCCCGGGACACGCTCCTACGAGCAGTACTTC.

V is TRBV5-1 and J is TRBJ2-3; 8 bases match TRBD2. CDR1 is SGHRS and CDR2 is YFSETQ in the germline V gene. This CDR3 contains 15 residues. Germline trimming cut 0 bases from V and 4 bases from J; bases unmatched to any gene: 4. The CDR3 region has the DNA TGCGCCAGCAGCTTGGGAGCGGGAGAGGCAGATACGCAGTATTTT. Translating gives CASSLGAGEADTQYF.

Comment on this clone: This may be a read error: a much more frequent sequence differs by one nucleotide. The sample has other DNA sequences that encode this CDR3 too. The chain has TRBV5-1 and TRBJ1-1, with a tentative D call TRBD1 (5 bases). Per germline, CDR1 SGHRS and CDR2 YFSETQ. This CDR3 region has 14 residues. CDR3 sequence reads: CASSLGGGATEAFF. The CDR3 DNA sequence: TGCGCCAGCAGCCTCGGCGGGGGTGCCACTGAGGCTTTCTTT.

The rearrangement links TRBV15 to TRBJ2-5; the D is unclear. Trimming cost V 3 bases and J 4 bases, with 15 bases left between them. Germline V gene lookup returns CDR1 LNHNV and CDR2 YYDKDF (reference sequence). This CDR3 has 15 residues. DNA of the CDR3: TGTGCCACCAGCAGGCAACTGAATGGGGTAGAGACCCAGTACTTC. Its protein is CATSRQLNGVETQYF.

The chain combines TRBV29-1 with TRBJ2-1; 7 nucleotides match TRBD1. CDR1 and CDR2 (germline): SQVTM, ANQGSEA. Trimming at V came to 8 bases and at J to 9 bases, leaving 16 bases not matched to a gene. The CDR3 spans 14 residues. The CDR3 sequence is CSPVLPNRGTEQFF. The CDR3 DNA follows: TGCAGCCCCGTTCTCCCTAACAGGGGAACTGAGCAGTTCTTC.

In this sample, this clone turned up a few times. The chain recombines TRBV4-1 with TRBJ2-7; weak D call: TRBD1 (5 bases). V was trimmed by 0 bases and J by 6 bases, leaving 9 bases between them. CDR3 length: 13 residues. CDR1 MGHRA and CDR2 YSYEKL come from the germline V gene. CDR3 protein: CASSQDWGVEQYF. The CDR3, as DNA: TGCGCCAGCAGCCAAGATTGGGGCGTCGAGCAGTACTTC.

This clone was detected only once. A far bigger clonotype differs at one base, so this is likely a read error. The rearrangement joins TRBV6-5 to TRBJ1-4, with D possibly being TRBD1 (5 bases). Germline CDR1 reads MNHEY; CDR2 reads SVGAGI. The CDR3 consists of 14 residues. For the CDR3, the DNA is TGTGCCGGCAGTTACTTCGACCGGGGGGAAAAACTGTTTTTT. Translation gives CAGSYFDRGEKLFF.

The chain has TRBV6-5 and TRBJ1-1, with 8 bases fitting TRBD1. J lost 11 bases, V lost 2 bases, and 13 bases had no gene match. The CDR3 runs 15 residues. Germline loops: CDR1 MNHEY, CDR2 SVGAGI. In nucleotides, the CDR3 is TGTGCCAGCAGTTACCCAATTCAGGGGGCGAGGGGGGCTTTCTTT. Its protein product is CASSYPIQGARGAFF.

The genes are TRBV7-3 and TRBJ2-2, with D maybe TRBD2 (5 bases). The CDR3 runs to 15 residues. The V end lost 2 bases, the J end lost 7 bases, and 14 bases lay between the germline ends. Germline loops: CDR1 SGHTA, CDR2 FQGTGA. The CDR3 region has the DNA TGTGCCAGCAGCTTAGAATCCGGAGGTAGCGGGGAGCTGTTTTTT. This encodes CASSLESGGSGELFF.

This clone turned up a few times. CDR3: CASSVLSGTQYF. The CDR3 DNA sequence: TGTGCCAGCAGCGTACTCTCAGGTACGCAGTATTTT. V usage is TRBV9 and J usage is TRBJ2-3; D is undetermined. CDR3 size: 12 residues. With 1 base removed from V and 8 bases from J, the gap between germline ends came to 8 bases. Germline values: CDR1 SGDLS, CDR2 YYNGEE. The full variable domain, with the rest looked up from reference TRBV9 and TRBJ2-3, is DSGVTQTPKHLITATGQRVTLRCSPRSGDLSVYWYQQSLDQGLQFLIQYYNGEERAKGNILERFSAQQFPDLHSELNLSSLELGDSALYFCASSVLSGTQYFGPGTRLTVL.

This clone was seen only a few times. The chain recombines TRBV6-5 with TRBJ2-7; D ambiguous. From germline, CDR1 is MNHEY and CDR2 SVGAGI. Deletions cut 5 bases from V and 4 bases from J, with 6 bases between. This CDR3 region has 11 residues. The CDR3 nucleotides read TGTGCCAGCAGTGATAGGTACGAGCAGTACTTC. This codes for CASSDRYEQYF.

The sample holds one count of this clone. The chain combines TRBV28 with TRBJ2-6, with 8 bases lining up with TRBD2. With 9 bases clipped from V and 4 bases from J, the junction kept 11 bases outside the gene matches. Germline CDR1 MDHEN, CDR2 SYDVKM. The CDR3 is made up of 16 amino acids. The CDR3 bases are TGTGCCAGTACTAGCGGTTTCTTCTCCGGGGCCAACGTCCTGACTTTC. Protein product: CASTSGFFSGANVLTF.

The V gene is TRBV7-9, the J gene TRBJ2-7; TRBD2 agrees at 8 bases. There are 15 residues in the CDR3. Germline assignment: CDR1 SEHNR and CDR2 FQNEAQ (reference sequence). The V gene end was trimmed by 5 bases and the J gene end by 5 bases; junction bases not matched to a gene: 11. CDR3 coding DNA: TGTGCCAGCAGCCGCCCCGGGAGGGACTTGCACGAGCAGTACTTC. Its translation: CASSRPGRDLHEQYF. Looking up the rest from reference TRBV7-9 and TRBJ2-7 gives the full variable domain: DTGVSQNPRHKITKRGQNVTFRCDPISEHNRLYWYRQTLGQGPEFLTYFQNEAQLEKSRLLSDRFSAERPKGSFSTLEIQRTEQGDSAMYLCASSRPGRDLHEQYFGPGTRLTVT.

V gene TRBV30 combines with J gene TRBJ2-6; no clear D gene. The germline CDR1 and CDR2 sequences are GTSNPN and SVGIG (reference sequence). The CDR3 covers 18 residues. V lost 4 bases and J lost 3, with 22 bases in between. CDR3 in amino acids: CAWTSIPRTSIGANVLTF. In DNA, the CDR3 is TGTGCCTGGACTAGTATTCCTAGAACCTCGATTGGGGCCAACGTCCTGACTTTC.

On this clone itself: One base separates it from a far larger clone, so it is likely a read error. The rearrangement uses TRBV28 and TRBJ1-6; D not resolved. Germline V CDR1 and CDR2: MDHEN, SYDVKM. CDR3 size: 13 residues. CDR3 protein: CASSLSRNSPLRF. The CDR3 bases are TGTGCCAGCAGTTTAAGTCGTAATTCACCCCTCCGCTTT.

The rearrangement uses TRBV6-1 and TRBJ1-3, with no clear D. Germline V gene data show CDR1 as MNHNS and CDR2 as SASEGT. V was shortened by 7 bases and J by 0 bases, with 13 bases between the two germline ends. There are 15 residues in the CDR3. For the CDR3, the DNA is TGTGCCAGCAAGTTGGGATTGCGCTCTGGAAACACCATATATTTT. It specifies CASKLGLRSGNTIYF.

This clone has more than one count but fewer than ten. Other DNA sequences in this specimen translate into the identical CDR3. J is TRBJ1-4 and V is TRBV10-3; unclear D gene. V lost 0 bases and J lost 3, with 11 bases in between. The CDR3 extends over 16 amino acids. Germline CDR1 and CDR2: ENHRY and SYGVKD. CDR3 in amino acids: CAISESARGANEKLFF. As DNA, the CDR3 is TGTGCCATCAGTGAGTCCGCCCGGGGTGCTAATGAAAAACTGTTTTTT.

In nucleotides, the CDR3 is TGTGCCAGCAGTGAAGCGGTATCTTCTTCCTATGGCTACACCTTC. It yields the protein CASSEAVSSSYGYTF. The chain couples TRBV6-1 to TRBJ1-2; D is undetermined. This CDR3 has 15 residues. Trimming took off 0 bases at V and 4 bases at J, with 12 bases between the two ends. The germline gives CDR1 MNHNS, CDR2 SASEGT.

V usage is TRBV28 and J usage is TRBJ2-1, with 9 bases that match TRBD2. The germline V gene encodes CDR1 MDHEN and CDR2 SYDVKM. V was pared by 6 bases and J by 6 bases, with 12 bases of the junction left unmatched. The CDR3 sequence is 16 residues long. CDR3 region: CASSPTRGGRANEQFF. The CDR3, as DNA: TGTGCCAGCAGCCCAACAAGGGGCGGGAGGGCCAATGAGCAGTTCTTC.

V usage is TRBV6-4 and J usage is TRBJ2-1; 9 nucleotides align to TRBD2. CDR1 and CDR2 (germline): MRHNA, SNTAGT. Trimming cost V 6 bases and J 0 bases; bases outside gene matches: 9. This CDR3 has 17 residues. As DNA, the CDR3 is TGTGCCAGCAGCTCTAGTAGCGGGGGTAGCTCCTACAATGAGCAGTTCTTC. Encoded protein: CASSSSSGGSSYNEQFF.

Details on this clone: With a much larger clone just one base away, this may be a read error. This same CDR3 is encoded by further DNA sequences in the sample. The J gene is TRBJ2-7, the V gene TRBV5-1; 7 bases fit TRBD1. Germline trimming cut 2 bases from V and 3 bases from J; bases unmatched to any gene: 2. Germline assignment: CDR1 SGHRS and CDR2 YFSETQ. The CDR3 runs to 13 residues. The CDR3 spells CASSFDRVYEQYF. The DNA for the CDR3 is TGCGCCAGCAGCTTTGACAGGGTCTACGAGCAGTACTTC.